These T cell receptor beta chains were read from a single sample in a study of cytomegalovirus exposure and HLA in healthy donors. Assay: immunoSEQ multiplex PCR; the TCRdb copy retains only in-frame clones and omits some. In the table there are 95,000 to 150,000 clones, 50% to 75% of which are singletons. Material: PBMCs. The receptors originated from a woman between 40 and 50 years old in good health and CMV-seropositive. Both conserved end residues are part of each CDR3. Fields, in order: D gene, V gene, J gene, clone size, CDR3 DNA, CDR3 protein. A D gene is named only where the DNA matches it firmly. Rows give clone size only sometimes, using once, few, many, or a class for an expanded clone.

D: .; V: TRBV5-4; J: TRBJ2-7; size: .; DNA: TGTGCCAGCAGCTTGGCAGGGCCCTACGAGCAGTACTTC; CDR3: CASSLAGPYEQYF
D: .; V: TRBV6-1; J: TRBJ2-2; size: .; DNA: TGTGCCAGCAGCCTTGTCGGCACCGGGGAGCTGTTTTTT; CDR3: CASSLVGTGELFF
D: TRBD1; V: TRBV6-1; J: TRBJ2-7; size: once; DNA: TGTGCCAGCAGTGAAGCTGGGACAGGGTTCTACGAGCAGTACTTC; CDR3: CASSEAGTGFYEQYF
D: .; V: TRBV6-5; J: TRBJ2-7; size: few; DNA: TGTGCCAGCAGTTACTCTGGGGCAGGGGACCCCTACGAGCAGTACTTC; CDR3: CASSYSGAGDPYEQYF
D: TRBD1; V: TRBV7-9; J: TRBJ2-7; size: few; DNA: TGTGCCAGCAGTTCGCAGGGACAGCAATACGAGCAGTACTTC; CDR3: CASSSQGQQYEQYF
D: TRBD2; V: TRBV5-1; J: TRBJ2-3; size: .; DNA: TGCGCCAGCAGCTCCAGGACTAGCGGCTTAGATACGCAGTATTTT; CDR3: CASSSRTSGLDTQYF
D: .; V: TRBV7-6; J: TRBJ2-3; size: .; DNA: TGTGCCAGCAGCTTAGTTATTACAGATACGCAGTATTTT; CDR3: CASSLVITDTQYF
D: .; V: TRBV5-1; J: TRBJ1-2; size: .; DNA: TGCGCCAGCCTCCCGGCAGGTGCCGTCGATGGCTACACCTTC; CDR3: CASLPAGAVDGYTF
D: .; V: TRBV21-1; J: TRBJ1-6; size: .; DNA: TGTGCCAGCAGCTCCAGACAGGGAAGGGGTTCACCCCTCCACTTT; CDR3: CASSSRQGRGSPLHF
D: TRBD2; V: TRBV5-1; J: TRBJ2-3; size: .; DNA: TGCGCCAGCAGCTTGGGTCCTAGCGGGGGGTTCACTAGCACAGATACGCAGTATTTT; CDR3: CASSLGPSGGFTSTDTQYF
D: .; V: TRBV7-9; J: TRBJ1-1; size: few; DNA: TGTTCCAGCAGCCCGACAGTACACGAAGCTTTCTTT; CDR3: CSSSPTVHEAFF
D: .; V: TRBV6-1; J: TRBJ1-5; size: .; DNA: TGTGCCAGCAAGCGGCGGCAGTATAGCAATCAGCCCCAGCATTTT; CDR3: CASKRRQYSNQPQHF
D: TRBD1; V: TRBV5-1; J: TRBJ1-4; size: .; DNA: TGCGCCAGCAGCTTGTCACCGGGACAGGGTGAAAAACTGTTTTTT; CDR3: CASSLSPGQGEKLFF
D: TRBD1; V: TRBV29-1; J: TRBJ1-4; size: .; DNA: TGCAGCGTTGTCGAAGGGGGCACGGGAGAACTGTTTTTT; CDR3: CSVVEGGTGELFF
D: .; V: TRBV15; J: TRBJ1-1; size: .; DNA: TGTGCCACCAGCCGAGGGGAGGGCCTCGAAGCTTTCTTT; CDR3: CATSRGEGLEAFF
D: .; V: TRBV5-4; J: TRBJ2-5; size: once; DNA: TGTGCCAGCAGCCGAGAGAGGTCCGGAGAGACCCAGTACTTC; CDR3: CASSRERSGETQYF
D: .; V: TRBV5-6; J: TRBJ2-5; size: .; DNA: TGTGCCAGCAGCCTGGCTCGGGGGACAGCCGCAGAGACCCAGTACTTC; CDR3: CASSLARGTAAETQYF
D: .; V: TRBV25-1; J: TRBJ1-4; size: .; DNA: TGTGCCAGCAGTGGCCTCAGGGGTACGGCTAATGAAAAACTGTTTTTT; CDR3: CASSGLRGTANEKLFF
D: TRBD1; V: TRBV29-1; J: TRBJ1-5; size: .; DNA: TGCAGCGTTGGGACAGGGAATAGCAATCAGCCCCAGCATTTT; CDR3: CSVGTGNSNQPQHF
D: .; V: TRBV30; J: TRBJ1-4; size: .; DNA: TGTGCCTGGAGTGTAAACAGAAATGAAAAACTGTTTTTT; CDR3: CAWSVNRNEKLFF
D: .; V: TRBV19; J: TRBJ1-1; size: .; DNA: TGTGCCAGTAGTATGCAGGGGACGGCGAACACTGAAGCTTTCTTT; CDR3: CASSMQGTANTEAFF
D: .; V: TRBV10-2; J: TRBJ1-3; size: .; DNA: TGCGCCAGCAGTGATTGGCAGGGTTCAAACACCATATATTTT; CDR3: CASSDWQGSNTIYF
D: .; V: TRBV27; J: TRBJ2-7; size: .; DNA: TGTGCCAGCAGTTCCACAGGGTACGAGCAGTACTTC; CDR3: CASSSTGYEQYF
D: TRBD1; V: TRBV6-6; J: TRBJ2-2; size: .; DNA: TGTGCCAGCAGTCCGACAGGGTCGAACACCGGGGAGCTGTTTTTT; CDR3: CASSPTGSNTGELFF
D: TRBD2; V: TRBV28; J: TRBJ2-5; size: once; DNA: TGTGCCAGCAGGGGGACTAGCTGGCAGACCCAGTACTTC; CDR3: CASRGTSWQTQYF
D: .; V: TRBV7-9; J: TRBJ2-7; size: .; DNA: TGTGCCAGCAGCTTAGGGGGCGGCGAGCAGTACTTC; CDR3: CASSLGGGEQYF
D: TRBD1; V: TRBV27; J: TRBJ1-4; size: .; DNA: TGTGCCAGCAGTTCTAACAGGGGGCTTCGGGAAAAACTGTTTTTT; CDR3: CASSSNRGLREKLFF
D: .; V: TRBV10-3; J: TRBJ1-1; size: .; DNA: TGTGCCATCAGTGGGGACAATTCGGGTGAAGCTTTCTTT; CDR3: CAISGDNSGEAFF
D: .; V: TRBV18; J: TRBJ2-1; size: .; DNA: TGTGCCAGCTCACCACCGGGGCAGGCCAATTACAATGAGCAGTTCTTC; CDR3: CASSPPGQANYNEQFF
D: TRBD2; V: TRBV4-2; J: TRBJ2-3; size: .; DNA: TGTGCCAGCAGCCAAGAGGGGACTAGCGGCACCACAGATACGCAGTATTTT; CDR3: CASSQEGTSGTTDTQYF
D: .; V: TRBV30; J: TRBJ2-3; size: .; DNA: TGTGCCTGGACTACTTGGTTCACAGATACGCAGTATTTT; CDR3: CAWTTWFTDTQYF